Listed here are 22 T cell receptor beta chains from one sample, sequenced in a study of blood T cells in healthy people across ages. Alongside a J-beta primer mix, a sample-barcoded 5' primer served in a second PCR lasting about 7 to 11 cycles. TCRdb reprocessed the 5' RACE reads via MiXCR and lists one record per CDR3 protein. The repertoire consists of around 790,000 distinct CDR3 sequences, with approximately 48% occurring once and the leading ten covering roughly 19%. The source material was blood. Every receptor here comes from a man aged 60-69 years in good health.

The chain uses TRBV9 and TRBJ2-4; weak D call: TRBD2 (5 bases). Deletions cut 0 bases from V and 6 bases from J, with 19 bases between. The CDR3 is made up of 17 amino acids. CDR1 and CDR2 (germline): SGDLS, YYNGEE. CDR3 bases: TGTGCCAGCAGCGTAGAGTGGAGGATTAGCCAAGGAAACATTCAGTACTTC. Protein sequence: CASSVEWRISQGNIQYF.

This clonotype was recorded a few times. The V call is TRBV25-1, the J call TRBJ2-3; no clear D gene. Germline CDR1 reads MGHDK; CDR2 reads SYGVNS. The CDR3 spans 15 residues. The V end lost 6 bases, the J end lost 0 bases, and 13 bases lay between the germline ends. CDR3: CASSHGRRSTDTQYF. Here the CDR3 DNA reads TGTGCCAGCAGCCACGGACGGAGAAGCACAGATACGCAGTATTTT.

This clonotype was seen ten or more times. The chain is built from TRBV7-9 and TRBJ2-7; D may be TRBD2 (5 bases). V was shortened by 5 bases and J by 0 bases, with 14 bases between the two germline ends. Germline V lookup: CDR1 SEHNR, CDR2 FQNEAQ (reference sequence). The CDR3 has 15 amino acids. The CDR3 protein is CASSPVGSTSYEQYF. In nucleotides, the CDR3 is TGTGCCAGCAGCCCAGTAGGGAGCACCTCCTACGAGCAGTACTTC.

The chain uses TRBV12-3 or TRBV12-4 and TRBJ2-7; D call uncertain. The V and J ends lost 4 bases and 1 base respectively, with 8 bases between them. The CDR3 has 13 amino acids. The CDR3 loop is CASSSIGSYEQYF. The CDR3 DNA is TGTGCCAGCAGTTCGATAGGGTCCTACGAGCAGTACTTC.

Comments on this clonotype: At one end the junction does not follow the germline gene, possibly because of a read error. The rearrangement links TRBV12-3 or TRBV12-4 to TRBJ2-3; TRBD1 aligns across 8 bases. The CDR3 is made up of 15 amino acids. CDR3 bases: TGTGCCAGCAGTCCCAACAGGGGGAGAGCAGATATGCAGTATTTT. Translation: CASSPNRGRADMQYF.

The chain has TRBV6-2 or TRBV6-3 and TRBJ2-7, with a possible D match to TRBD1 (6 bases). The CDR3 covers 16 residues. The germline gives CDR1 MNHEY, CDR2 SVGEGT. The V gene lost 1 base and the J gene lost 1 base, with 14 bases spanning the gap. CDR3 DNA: TGTGCCAGCAGTTACTACGACCGGGACATATCCTACGAGCAGTACTTC. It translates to CASSYYDRDISYEQYF.

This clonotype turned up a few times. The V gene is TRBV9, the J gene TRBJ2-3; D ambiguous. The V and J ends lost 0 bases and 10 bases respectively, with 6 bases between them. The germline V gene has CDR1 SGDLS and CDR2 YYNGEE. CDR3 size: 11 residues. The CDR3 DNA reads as TGTGCCAGCAGCGTAGGAGAGGCGCAGTATTTT. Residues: CASSVGEAQYF.

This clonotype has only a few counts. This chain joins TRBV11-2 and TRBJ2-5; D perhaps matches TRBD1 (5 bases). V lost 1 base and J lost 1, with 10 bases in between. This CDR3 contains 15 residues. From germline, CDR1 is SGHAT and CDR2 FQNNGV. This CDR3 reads CASSLGGVGQETQYF. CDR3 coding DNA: TGTGCCAGCAGCTTAGGGGGCGTAGGCCAAGAGACCCAGTACTTC.

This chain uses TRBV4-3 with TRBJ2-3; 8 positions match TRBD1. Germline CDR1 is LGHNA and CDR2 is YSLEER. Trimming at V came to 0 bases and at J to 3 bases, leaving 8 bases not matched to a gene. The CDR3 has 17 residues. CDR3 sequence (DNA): TGCGCCAGCAGCCAAGATCCGGCAGGGGGCGGTACAGATACGCAGTATTTT. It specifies CASSQDPAGGGTDTQYF.

This CDR3 reads CSAPFFLSSYNEQFF. CDR3 DNA sequence: TGCAGTGCTCCCTTCTTTCTGAGCTCCTACAATGAGCAGTTCTTC. The chain joins TRBV20-1 to TRBJ2-1; the D is unclear. Trimming stripped 5 bases from V and 0 bases from J, with 14 bases between. This CDR3 region has 15 residues. Germline-derived CDR1 and CDR2 are DFQATT and SNEGSKA (reference sequence).

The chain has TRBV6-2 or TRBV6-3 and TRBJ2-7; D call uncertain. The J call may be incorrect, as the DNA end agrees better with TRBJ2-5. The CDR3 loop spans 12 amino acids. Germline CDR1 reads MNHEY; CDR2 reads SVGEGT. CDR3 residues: CASSYRDETQYF. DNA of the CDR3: TGTGCCAGCAGTTACAGGGATGAGACCCAGTACTTC.

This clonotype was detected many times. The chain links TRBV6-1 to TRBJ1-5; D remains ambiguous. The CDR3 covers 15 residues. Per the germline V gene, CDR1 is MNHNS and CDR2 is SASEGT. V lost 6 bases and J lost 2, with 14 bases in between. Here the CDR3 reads CASRSKGDGNQPQHF. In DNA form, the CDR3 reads TGTGCCAGCAGATCTAAGGGTGATGGCAATCAGCCCCAGCATTTT.

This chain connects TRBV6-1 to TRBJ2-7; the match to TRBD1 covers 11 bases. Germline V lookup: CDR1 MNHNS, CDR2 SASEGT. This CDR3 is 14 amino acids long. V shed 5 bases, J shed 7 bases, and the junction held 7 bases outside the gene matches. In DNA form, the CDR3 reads TGTGCCAGCAGTATTCGGACAGGGGGCCGAGAGCAGTACTTC. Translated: CASSIRTGGREQYF.

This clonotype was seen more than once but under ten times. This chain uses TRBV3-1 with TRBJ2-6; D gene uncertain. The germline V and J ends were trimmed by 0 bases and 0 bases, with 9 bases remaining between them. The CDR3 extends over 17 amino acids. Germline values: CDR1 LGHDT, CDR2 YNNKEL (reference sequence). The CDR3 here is CASSQDSLVSGANVLTF. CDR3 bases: TGTGCCAGCAGCCAAGATTCTTTGGTCTCTGGGGCCAACGTCCTGACTTTC.

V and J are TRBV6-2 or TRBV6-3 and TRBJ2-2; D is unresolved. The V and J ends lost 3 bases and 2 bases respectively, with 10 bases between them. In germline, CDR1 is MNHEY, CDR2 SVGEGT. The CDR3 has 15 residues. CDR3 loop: CASSYLARNTGELFF. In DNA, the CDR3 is TGTGCCAGCAGTTATCTCGCTCGTAACACCGGGGAGCTGTTTTTT.

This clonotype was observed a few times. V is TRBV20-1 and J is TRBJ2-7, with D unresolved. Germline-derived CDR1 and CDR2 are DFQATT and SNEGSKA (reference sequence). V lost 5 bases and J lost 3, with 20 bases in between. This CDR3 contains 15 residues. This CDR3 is CSAEDPGQPYYEQYF. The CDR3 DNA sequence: TGCAGTGCTGAGGACCCCGGGCAACCGTACTACGAGCAGTACTTC.

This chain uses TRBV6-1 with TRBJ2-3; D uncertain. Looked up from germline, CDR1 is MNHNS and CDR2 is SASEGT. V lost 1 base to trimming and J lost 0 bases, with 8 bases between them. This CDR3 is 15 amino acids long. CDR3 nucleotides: TGTGCCAGCAGTGAAGTAGGCCCGAGCACAGATACGCAGTATTTT. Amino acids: CASSEVGPSTDTQYF.

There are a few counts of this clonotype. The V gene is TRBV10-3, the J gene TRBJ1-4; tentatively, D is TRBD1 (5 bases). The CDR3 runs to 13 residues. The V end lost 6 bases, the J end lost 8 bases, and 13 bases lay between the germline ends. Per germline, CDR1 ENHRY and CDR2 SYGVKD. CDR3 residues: CAISSGTAEKLFF. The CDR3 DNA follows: TGTGCCATCAGCTCCGGGACTGCAGAAAAACTGTTTTTT.

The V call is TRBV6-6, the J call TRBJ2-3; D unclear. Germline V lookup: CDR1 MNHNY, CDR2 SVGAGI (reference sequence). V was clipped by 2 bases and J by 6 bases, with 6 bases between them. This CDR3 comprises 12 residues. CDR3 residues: CASSYPSDTQYF. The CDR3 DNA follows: TGTGCCAGCAGTTACCCCTCCGATACGCAGTATTTT.

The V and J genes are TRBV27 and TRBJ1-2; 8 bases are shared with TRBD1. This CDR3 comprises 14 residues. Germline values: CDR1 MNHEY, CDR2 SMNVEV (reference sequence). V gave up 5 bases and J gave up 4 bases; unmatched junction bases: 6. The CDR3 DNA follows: TGTGCCAGCAGTGTGCAGGGGGCGGGCTATGGCTACACCTTC. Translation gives CASSVQGAGYGYTF.

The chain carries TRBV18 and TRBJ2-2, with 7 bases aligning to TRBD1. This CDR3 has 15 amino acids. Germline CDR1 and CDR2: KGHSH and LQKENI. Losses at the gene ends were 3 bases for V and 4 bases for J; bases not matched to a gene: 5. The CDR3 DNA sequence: TGTGCCAGCTCACCTCCGACAGGGATCACCGGGGAGCTGTTTTTT. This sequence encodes CASSPPTGITGELFF.

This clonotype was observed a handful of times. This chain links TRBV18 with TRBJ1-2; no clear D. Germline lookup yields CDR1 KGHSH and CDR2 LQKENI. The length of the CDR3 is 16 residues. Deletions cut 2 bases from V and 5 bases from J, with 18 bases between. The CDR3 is CASSPSEGVTGYGYTF. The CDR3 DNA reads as TGTGCCAGCTCACCATCGGAGGGTGTCACGGGTTATGGCTACACCTTC.